This T cell receptor beta chain was profiled in a study of T-cell reconstitution after alpha-beta-depleted transplantation in children. General study results and limits: One year after transplant, T-cell counts and diversity came mostly from newly produced T cells. In patients about two months after transplant, alpha-beta T cells reportedly arose from several hundred expanded graft clones.

Per the germline V gene, CDR1 is SGHRS and CDR2 is YFSETQ. V gave up 3 bases and J gave up 5 bases, with 17 bases separating them. The CDR3 totals 15 residues. Notes on this clonotype: Its matching antigen is unknown.

A library of TCRbeta sequences, prepared with unique molecular identifiers, was generated. TCRdb passed the PCR reads through MiXCR, listing each CDR3 protein once. The sample holds 550,000 to 600,000 distinct CDR3 sequences, more than 20% seen once. This rearrangement joins TRBV5-1 to TRBJ2-5, with D maybe TRBD2 (5 bases). The sequence was obtained from a boy under two years old who had a stem cell transplant for acute myeloid leukemia, so the T cells may come from the graft donor. This material consisted of PBMCs, mostly from graft donor cells, taken 360 days after TCRalphabeta/CD19-depleted stem cell transplant. The chain's CDR3 is CASSSSDYHGETQYF. In DNA, the CDR3 is TGCGCCAGCAGCTCCTCTGACTACCACGGGGAGACCCAGTACTTC.